A single sample gave rise to the 25 T cell receptor beta chains below, sequenced in a study of T cell responses to AZD1222 COVID-19 vaccine. Sequencing was performed with immunoSEQ multiplex PCR; in TCRdb, only in-frame clones are kept and a portion is missing. There are more than 95,000 clones in the sample; 80% to 90% occur only once, and 3% to 4.5% lies in the top ten. The input for sequencing was peripheral blood, taken on day 0 of MenACWY control vaccination. The source is an adult in good health.

V gene TRBV7-2 combines with J gene TRBJ2-1, with a tentative D call TRBD2 (6 bases). Per the germline V gene, CDR1 is SGHTA and CDR2 is FQGNSA. Trimming removed 5 bases at V and 4 bases at J, with 21 bases between. CDR3 length: 17 residues. CDR3 sequence: CASSPRPGTGYYNEQFF. The DNA of the CDR3 is TGTGCCAGCAGCCCTCGGCCCGGGACTGGATATTACAATGAGCAGTTCTTC.

The chain links TRBV4-3 to TRBJ2-1; the D gene is possibly TRBD2 (6 bases). Trimming cost V 0 bases and J 8 bases, with 14 bases left between them. Germline V lookup: CDR1 LGHNA, CDR2 YSLEER. CDR3 length equals 15 residues. In DNA form, the CDR3 reads TGCGCCAGCAGCCAAGAGCGGGACGGCAGCCATGAGCAGTTCTTC. Protein: CASSQERDGSHEQFF.

The chain links TRBV28 to TRBJ2-7; D unclear. Trimming stripped 6 bases from V and 3 bases from J, with 12 bases between. The germline gives CDR1 MDHEN, CDR2 SYDVKM. The CDR3 runs 13 residues. CDR3 sequence (DNA): TGTGCCAGCAGGCCAACCAGACTCTACGAGCAGTACTTC. Translated, it gives CASRPTRLYEQYF.

The chain links TRBV29-1 to TRBJ2-4; D unclear. Germline values: CDR1 SQVTM, CDR2 ANQGSEA. This CDR3 contains 15 residues. Trimming took 2 bases from V and 0 from J, leaving 11 bases between them. CDR3 sequence reads: CSVESPALAKNIQYF. DNA for the CDR3: TGCAGCGTTGAATCCCCAGCTCTAGCCAAAAACATTCAGTACTTC.

This chain joins TRBV7-2 and TRBJ2-5; D possibly corresponds to TRBD2 (5 bases). There are 13 residues in the CDR3. In germline, CDR1 is SGHTA, CDR2 FQGNSA. V was pared by 0 bases and J by 5 bases, with 7 bases between. The DNA of the CDR3 is TGTGCCAGCAGCTTAGCGAGAGGGGAGACCCAGTACTTC. This encodes CASSLARGETQYF.

V gene TRBV4-2 combines with J gene TRBJ1-2; D is unclear. This CDR3 contains 16 residues. V lost 0 bases, J lost 8 bases, and 19 bases lay in between. Germline-derived CDR1 and CDR2 are LGHNA and YNFKEQ. DNA for the CDR3: TGTGCCAGCAGCCAAGAAAAGGCGGACGCCTATGGAGGCTACACCTTC. It translates to CASSQEKADAYGGYTF.

The chain links TRBV15 to TRBJ2-2, with TRBD1 matching over 10 bases. V was clipped by 1 base and J by 2 bases; unmatched bases: 4. Germline CDR1 reads LNHNV; CDR2 reads YYDKDF (reference sequence). The CDR3 length is 17 residues. CDR3: CATSRGDRGPNTGELFF. CDR3 coding DNA: TGTGCCACCAGCAGAGGGGACAGGGGCCCAAACACCGGGGAGCTGTTTTTT.

The V call is TRBV20-1, the J call TRBJ1-2; D unclear. The CDR3 spans 14 residues. Germline V gene data show CDR1 as DFQATT and CDR2 as SNEGSKA (reference sequence). Trimming cost V 3 bases and J 3 bases, with 14 bases left between them. CDR3 coding DNA: TGCAGTGCTAGTCCCCCCGGCCTCGACTATGGCTACACCTTC. Translated: CSASPPGLDYGYTF.

The rearrangement joins TRBV12-3 or TRBV12-4 to TRBJ1-5; D gene unclear. V lost 6 bases and J 4 bases, leaving 10 bases between the germline ends. The CDR3 has 13 amino acids. CDR3 region: CASSQQDNQPQHF. The DNA of the CDR3 is TGTGCCAGCAGCCAACAAGATAATCAGCCCCAGCATTTT.

In regard to this clone: The DNA is omitted, as the CDR3 cannot be located on it reliably, and the CDR3 follows TCRdb's listing. The genes are TRBV29-1 and TRBJ2-1; whether TRBD2, the table's D call, matches the DNA was not checked. Counting both end residues, the CDR3 totals 12 amino acids. Germline CDR1 is SQVTM and CDR2 is ANQGSEA. CDR3 sequence: CSVGSGSVTPFF.

The V and J genes are TRBV6-5 and TRBJ2-7; TRBD2 aligns across 14 bases. CDR1 is MNHEY, CDR2 SVGAGI, per germline. V shed 6 bases, J shed 2 bases, and the junction held 3 bases outside the gene matches. This CDR3 comprises 15 residues. The CDR3 region is CASSRTSGGPYEQYF. The CDR3 coding sequence is TGTGCCAGCAGCAGGACTAGCGGGGGGCCCTACGAGCAGTACTTC.

V usage is TRBV19 and J usage is TRBJ1-1; D gene unclear. Trimming cost V 9 bases and J 2 bases, with 19 bases left between them. The CDR3 runs to 15 residues. Germline assignment: CDR1 LNHDA and CDR2 SQIVND (reference sequence). CDR3 region: CARTPISWSNTEAFF. The CDR3 DNA reads as TGTGCCAGGACCCCTATATCTTGGTCCAACACTGAAGCTTTCTTT.

This clone appeared once. V and J are TRBV28 and TRBJ1-2; D is unclear. The ends were cut back, 6 bases at V and 2 bases at J, with 16 bases in the middle. CDR1 is MDHEN and CDR2 is SYDVKM in the germline V gene. The CDR3 sequence is 15 residues long. The CDR3 coding sequence is TGTGCCAGCAGGGGCCGCCGAACCCTCAACTATGGCTACACCTTC. This gives the protein CASRGRRTLNYGYTF.

The chain employs TRBV7-6 and TRBJ2-1; 7 bases fit TRBD2. V lost 5 bases, J lost 10 bases, and 14 bases stayed unmatched. This CDR3 region has 15 residues. Looked up from germline, CDR1 is SGHVS and CDR2 is FNYEAQ. The CDR3 loop is CASSPTGTGGSEQFF. The CDR3 bases are TGTGCCAGCAGCCCTACCGGGACGGGGGGTAGCGAGCAGTTCTTC.

The chain joins TRBV24-1 to TRBJ1-5; 7 bases match TRBD1. CDR3 length: 18 residues. Germline CDR1 reads KGHDR; CDR2 reads SFDVKD. J was trimmed by 0 bases and V by 6 bases; bases with no gene match: 13. CDR3 amino acids: CATSPTGTASYSNQPQHF. For the CDR3, the DNA is TGTGCCACCAGTCCTACCGGGACAGCAAGTTATAGCAATCAGCCCCAGCATTTT.

V and J are TRBV2 and TRBJ2-5; 7 bases are a match to TRBD1. With 6 bases clipped from V and 2 bases from J, the junction kept 3 bases outside the gene matches. Germline CDR1 is SNHLY and CDR2 is FYNNEI. The CDR3 has 13 amino acids. CDR3 sequence: CASSKQGQETQYF. As DNA, the CDR3 is TGTGCCAGCAGCAAACAGGGGCAAGAGACCCAGTACTTC. Together with reference TRBV2 and TRBJ2-5, the CDR3 gives the full variable domain: EPEVTQTPSHQVTQMGQEVILRCVPISNHLYFYWYRQILGQKVEFLVSFYNNEISEKSEIFDDQFSVERPDGSNFTLKIRSTKLEDSAMYFCASSKQGQETQYFGPGTRLLVL.

This clone was seen a handful of times. The rearrangement joins TRBV29-1 to TRBJ1-2; the match to TRBD1 covers 10 bases. Germline V lookup: CDR1 SQVTM, CDR2 ANQGSEA. J lost 4 bases, V lost 4 bases, and 6 bases had no gene match. The CDR3 contains 14 residues. DNA for the CDR3: TGCAGCGTTGTGGGGGACAGGGGCAGCTATGGCTACACCTTC. Its protein product is CSVVGDRGSYGYTF.

This clone was detected only once. This chain uses TRBV7-2 with TRBJ1-6, with 8 bases fitting TRBD1. Trimming removed 3 bases from V and 0 bases from J; junction bases left unmatched: 4. Per germline, CDR1 SGHTA and CDR2 FQGNSA. This CDR3 has 17 amino acids. CDR3 sequence (DNA): TGTGCCAGCAGCTTCACAGGGGGTCGCTCCTATAATTCACCCCTCCACTTT. Protein sequence: CASSFTGGRSYNSPLHF.

V is TRBV6-5 and J is TRBJ2-1, with TRBD1 matching over 8 bases. The CDR3 runs to 15 residues. Germline CDR1 MNHEY, CDR2 SVGAGI. V dropped 7 bases and J dropped 9; count of bases not matched to a gene: 14. CDR3: CASTLSQGAGGEQFF. DNA of the CDR3: TGTGCCAGCACCTTGTCCCAGGGGGCTGGGGGTGAGCAGTTCTTC.

V and J are TRBV7-3 and TRBJ2-1, with 8 positions matching TRBD2. The CDR3 totals 15 residues. The V gene end was trimmed by 5 bases and the J gene end by 4 bases; junction bases not matched to a gene: 7. Germline CDR1 reads SGHTA; CDR2 reads FQGTGA. This CDR3 is CASSPTAGGYNEQFF. The CDR3 nucleotides read TGTGCCAGCAGCCCCACGGCGGGGGGATACAATGAGCAGTTCTTC.

This clone was counted a few times. The J gene is TRBJ2-1, the V gene TRBV6-2 or TRBV6-3; tentative D call: TRBD1 (6 bases). The germline V and J ends were trimmed by 6 bases and 4 bases, with 13 bases remaining between them. The CDR3 totals 14 residues. Germline V CDR1 and CDR2: MNHEY, SVGEGT. As DNA, the CDR3 is TGTGCCAGCAGCGGGACAAACGTATACAATGAGCAGTTCTTC. Translated: CASSGTNVYNEQFF.

This chain uses TRBV9 with TRBJ1-2; TRBD1 is a possible D gene (6 bases). The CDR3 is 12 residues long. V lost 4 bases and J lost 8, with 12 bases in between. In germline, CDR1 is SGDLS, CDR2 YYNGEE. CDR3 bases: TGTGCCAGCAGCCAGGGGACCAACGGCTACACCTTC. Protein product: CASSQGTNGYTF.

This CDR3 reads CASSYGRPSNQPQHF. The CDR3 DNA reads TGTGCCAGCAGTTACGGTCGTCCGAGCAATCAGCCCCAGCATTTT. The rearrangement links TRBV6-5 to TRBJ1-5; D is unresolved. Germline values: CDR1 MNHEY, CDR2 SVGAGI. V lost 2 bases, J lost 1 base, and 9 bases lay in between. The CDR3 is 15 residues long.

This clone was counted only a few times. V is TRBV29-1 and J is TRBJ2-2, with 9 positions matching TRBD1. Germline-derived CDR1 and CDR2 are SQVTM and ANQGSEA. The CDR3 is 14 residues long. V gave up 7 bases and J gave up 5 bases; unmatched junction bases: 8. The CDR3 here is CSAGRDRVTGELFF. For the CDR3, the DNA is TGCAGCGCAGGACGGGACAGGGTTACCGGGGAGCTGTTTTTT.

This chain uses TRBV19 with TRBJ1-4; TRBD1 agrees at 10 bases. V was clipped by 9 bases and J by 10 bases; unmatched bases: 8. The germline gives CDR1 LNHDA, CDR2 SQIVND (reference sequence). The CDR3 has 13 residues. The CDR3 coding sequence is TGTGCCAGCCAGACAGGGGGCGAGAGAAAACTGTTTTTT. This encodes CASQTGGERKLFF.